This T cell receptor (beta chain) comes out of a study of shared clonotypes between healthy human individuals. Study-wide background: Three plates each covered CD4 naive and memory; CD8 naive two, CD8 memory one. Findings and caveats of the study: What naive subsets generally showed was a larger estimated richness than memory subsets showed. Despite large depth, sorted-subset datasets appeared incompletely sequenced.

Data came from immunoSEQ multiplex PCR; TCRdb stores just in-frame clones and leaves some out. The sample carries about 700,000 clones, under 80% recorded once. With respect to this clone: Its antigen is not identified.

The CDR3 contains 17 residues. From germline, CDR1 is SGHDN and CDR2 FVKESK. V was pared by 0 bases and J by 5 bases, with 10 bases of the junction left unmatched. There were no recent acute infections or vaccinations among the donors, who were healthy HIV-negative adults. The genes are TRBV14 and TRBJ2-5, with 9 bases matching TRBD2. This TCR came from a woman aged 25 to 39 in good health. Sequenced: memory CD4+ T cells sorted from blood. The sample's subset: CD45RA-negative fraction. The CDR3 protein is CASSQDLGSGRTETQYF. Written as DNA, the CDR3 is TGTGCCAGCAGCCAAGATCTAGGGAGCGGGAGGACCGAGACCCAGTACTTC.